A selection of T cell receptor beta chains follows, all from one sample in a study of T-cell memory formation after mild COVID-19. TCRdb itself ran the 5' RACE reads through MiXCR, one entry per CDR3 protein. Among around 300,000 distinct CDR3 sequences listed, approximately 14% were seen once. The material sequenced was PBMCs or a T cell subset sorted from them (not recorded which). The receptors stem from a man aged 18 to 29 who had mild COVID-19 (a few samples of this study predate the infection). Cell type and time point are not known. Both conserved end residues are part of each CDR3. Fields, in order: V gene, CDR3 protein.

TRBV5-1	CASSPTPYSNQPQHF
TRBV7-2	CASSSAPVGELFF
TRBV12-3/TRBV12-4	CASSLARRLGETQYF
TRBV7-9	CASSSTVTRGAGGSYNEQFF
TRBV7-2	CASSTRQGRETQYF
TRBV12-3/TRBV12-4	CASRKVNEQFF
TRBV11-2	CARPKGTEFQYF
TRBV14	CASSQFWGTSTDTQYF
TRBV20-1	CSASRTGSSNQPQHF
TRBV18	CASSPGTGGVEQYF
TRBV7-3	CASSLTGSGGRTDTQYF
TRBV12-3/TRBV12-4	CASSFGRQETQYF
TRBV11-2	CASSFPDTQYF
TRBV7-6	CASSLWAGDNEKLFF
TRBV12-3/TRBV12-4	CASRQGTSGKSTQYF
TRBV7-2	CASSLVGLRDTQYF
TRBV20-1	CSASGGDLYGYNF